This T cell receptor beta chain was documented in a study of human T cells and chemical hapten exposure. The time point denotes: pre-sensitization, week 0. Described treatment: therapeutic diphenylcyclopropenone sensitization with weekly scalp DPC. V was clipped by 3 bases and J by 1 base, with 10 bases between them. Germline values: CDR1 SGHNT, CDR2 YENEEA. CDR3 length: 15 residues. TCRdb passed the RACE reads through MiXCR, listing each CDR3 protein once. The sample lists about 120,000 distinct CDR3 sequences, about 13% seen once, with around 3% in the top ten. The chain links TRBV11-3 to TRBJ2-1, with D perhaps TRBD1 (5 bases). This receptor was obtained from a woman aged 18-29 years with alopecia areata. Some clones in this sample may be carry-over from other donors' samples. The sample was whole blood, taken in connection with sensitization to the hapten diphenylcyclopropenone (DPC). For the CDR3, the DNA is TGTGCCAGCAGCTTGGGGCCCCCGTCCTACAATGAGCAGTTCTTC. Residues: CASSLGPPSYNEQFF.